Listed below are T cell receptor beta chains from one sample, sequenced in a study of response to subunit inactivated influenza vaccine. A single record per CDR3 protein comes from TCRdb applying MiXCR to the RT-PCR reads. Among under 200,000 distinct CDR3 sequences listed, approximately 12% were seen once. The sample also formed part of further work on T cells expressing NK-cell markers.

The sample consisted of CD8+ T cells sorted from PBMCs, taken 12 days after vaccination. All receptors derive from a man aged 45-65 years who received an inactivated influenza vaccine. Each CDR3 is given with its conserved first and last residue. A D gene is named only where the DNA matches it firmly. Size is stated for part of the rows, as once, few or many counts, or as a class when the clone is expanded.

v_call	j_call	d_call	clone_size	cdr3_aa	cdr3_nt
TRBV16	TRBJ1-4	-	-	CASSQWRGAEKLFF	TGTGCCAGCAGCCAATGGAGGGGTGCTGAAAAACTGTTTTTT
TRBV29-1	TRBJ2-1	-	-	CSGRLDHEQFF	TGCAGCGGGAGACTAGACCATGAGCAGTTCTTC
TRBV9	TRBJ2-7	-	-	CASSVGSSRAYEQYF	TGTGCCAGCAGCGTAGGGTCCAGCCGAGCCTACGAGCAGTACTTC
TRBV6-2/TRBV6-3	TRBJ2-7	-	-	CASRERQAYEQYF	TGTGCCAGCAGAGAGAGACAGGCCTACGAGCAGTACTTC
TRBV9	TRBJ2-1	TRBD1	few	CASSGGQGPYNEQFF	TGTGCCAGCAGCGGGGGACAGGGTCCCTACAATGAGCAGTTCTTC
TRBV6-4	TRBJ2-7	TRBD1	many	CASSEGTESYEQYF	TGTGCCAGCAGTGAGGGGACAGAGAGTTACGAGCAGTACTTC
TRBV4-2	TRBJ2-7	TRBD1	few	CASSQDFSGQDISYEQYF	TGTGCCAGCAGCCAAGATTTTTCGGGACAGGATATATCCTACGAGCAGTACTTC
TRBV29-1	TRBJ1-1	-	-	CSVDGYTEAFF	TGCAGCGTTGACGGCTACACTGAAGCTTTCTTT
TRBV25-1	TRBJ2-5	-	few	CASSGQTQYF	TGTGCCAGCAGTGGTCAGACCCAGTACTTC
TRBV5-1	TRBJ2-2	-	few	CASSLGLWIANTGELFF	TGCGCCAGCAGCTTGGGTTTATGGATCGCGAACACCGGGGAGCTGTTTTTT
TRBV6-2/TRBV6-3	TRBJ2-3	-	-	CASSRAFTDTQYF	TGTGCCAGCAGTAGAGCCTTCACAGATACGCAGTATTTT
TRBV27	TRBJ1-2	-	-	CASSFSWSSPHGYTF	TGTGCCAGCAGTTTTAGTTGGTCCTCTCCCCATGGCTACACCTTC
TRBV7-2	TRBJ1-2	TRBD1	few	CASSSDDRAFYGYTF	TGTGCCAGCAGTTCAGACGACAGGGCTTTCTATGGCTACACCTTC
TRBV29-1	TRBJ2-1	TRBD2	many	CSVEVAGEYNEQFF	TGCAGCGTTGAGGTAGCGGGAGAGTACAATGAGCAGTTCTTC
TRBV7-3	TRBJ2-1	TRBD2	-	CASSLTSGRAGAYNEQFF	TGTGCCAGCAGCCTCACTAGCGGGAGGGCCGGTGCCTACAATGAGCAGTTCTTC
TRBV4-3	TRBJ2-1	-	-	CASSQAGGMGSYNEQFF	TGCGCCAGCAGCCAAGCAGGGGGGATGGGGTCCTACAATGAGCAGTTCTTC
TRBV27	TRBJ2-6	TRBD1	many	CASSYTGGAGGANVLTF	TGTGCCAGCAGTTACACAGGGGGCGCAGGTGGGGCCAACGTCCTGACTTTC